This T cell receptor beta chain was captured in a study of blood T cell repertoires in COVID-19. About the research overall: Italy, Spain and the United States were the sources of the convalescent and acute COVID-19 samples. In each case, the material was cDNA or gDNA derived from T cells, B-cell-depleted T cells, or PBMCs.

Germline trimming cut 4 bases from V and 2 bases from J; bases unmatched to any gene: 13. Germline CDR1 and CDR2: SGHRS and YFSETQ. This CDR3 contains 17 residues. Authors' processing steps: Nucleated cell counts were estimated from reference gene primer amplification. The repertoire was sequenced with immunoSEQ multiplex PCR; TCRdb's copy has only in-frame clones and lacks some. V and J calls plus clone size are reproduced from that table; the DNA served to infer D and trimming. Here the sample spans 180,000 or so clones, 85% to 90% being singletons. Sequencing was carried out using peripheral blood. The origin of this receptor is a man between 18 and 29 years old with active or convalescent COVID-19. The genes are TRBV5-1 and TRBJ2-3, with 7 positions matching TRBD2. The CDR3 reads CASSHETEREYTDTQYF. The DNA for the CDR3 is TGCGCCAGCAGCCACGAGACTGAGCGGGAATACACAGATACGCAGTATTTT.